The source of this T cell receptor (beta chain) is a study of CD8+ T cells in alopecia areata. Study context: Treated patients were dosed with oral tofacitinib, taking 5 to 10 mg twice daily.

Germline V gene sequence: CDR1 SQVTM, CDR2 ANQGSEA. The CDR3 runs to 13 residues. V was cut by 3 bases and J by 5 bases, with 13 bases left in between. Following RNA extraction, reverse transcription yielded cDNA that acted as the sequencing template. Assay used: immunoSEQ multiplex PCR; TCRdb lists only in-frame clones, some missing. The sample has roughly 150,000 clones; about 60% are singletons. The TCR originated in a human donor with alopecia areata. The genes are TRBV29-1 and TRBJ2-5, with a possible D match to TRBD2 (6 bases). Sequences were derived from CD4+ T cells sorted from blood, sampled at week 0. CDR3 sequence (DNA): TGCAGCGTTGACCCAGGCCGGGGGGAGACCCAGTACTTC. Its translation is CSVDPGRGETQYF.